A selection of T cell receptor beta chains follows, all from one sample in a study of response to subunit inactivated influenza vaccine. One entry per CDR3 protein, called by TCRdb with MiXCR from the RT-PCR reads. The sample carries over 150,000 distinct CDR3 sequences, approximately 11% recorded once. This specimen was non-naive T cells sorted from PBMCs, taken about 40 days after vaccination. These receptors came from a man over 45 who received an inactivated influenza vaccine. Each CDR3 is given without its conserved first and last residue.

v_gene	j_gene	len	CDR3aa
TRBV11-2	TRBJ2-1	19	ASSSPERTTGSPSSYNEQF
TRBV5-5	TRBJ1-6	15	ASSLKIGGATSSPLH
TRBV5-6	TRBJ2-5	12	ASSLLAGGETQY
TRBV20-1	TRBJ2-1	13	SAPPGLNRGNEQF
TRBV4-1	TRBJ1-1	15	ASSGSRRADGVSGAF
TRBV5-1	TRBJ1-5	12	ASSLQGTGQPQH
TRBV19	TRBJ1-5	12	ASSMERQGQPQH
TRBV20-1	TRBJ1-6	13	SAPQGAPGNSPLH
TRBV10-3	TRBJ2-5	13	AHSSGQGVAETQY
TRBV7-2	TRBJ1-2	12	ASSPTGWDYGYT
TRBV5-1	TRBJ2-7	12	ASARTGSSYEQY
TRBV7-2	TRBJ1-5	14	ASSLTGGGLYQPQH
TRBV20-1	TRBJ1-1	14	SARDWGQGDWTEAF
TRBV7-8	TRBJ2-2	14	ASRLNRGSNTGELF
TRBV20-1	TRBJ1-2	12	SASLKEQGYGYT
TRBV3-1	TRBJ2-7	12	ASSPRTGRLEQY
TRBV5-1	TRBJ2-3	14	ASSLEGGTGTDTQY
TRBV9	TRBJ2-1	12	ASSVDGRGNEQF
TRBV7-9	TRBJ1-1	13	ASNIGGILNTEAF
TRBV5-1	TRBJ1-3	12	ASSLYTSGNTIY
TRBV20-1	TRBJ2-3	12	SAQSFAERNTQY
TRBV20-1	TRBJ1-3	13	SASRHLNSGNTIY
TRBV5-1	TRBJ2-1	14	ASSLEGQGGNNEQF
TRBV10-2	TRBJ2-5	9	ASKTGETQY
TRBV20-1	TRBJ2-5	16	SARDGARNTGFGETQY
TRBV20-1	TRBJ2-1	11	SATRVLVNEQF
TRBV10-2	TRBJ1-1	11	ASRGTDLTEAF
TRBV20-1	TRBJ2-7	12	SASGSGSLDEQY
TRBV5-4	TRBJ2-3	12	ASSLPLGGDTQY
TRBV28	TRBJ2-7	11	ASSLLQGFEQY
TRBV12-3/TRBV12-4	TRBJ1-5	13	ASSPVPGQGGPQH
TRBV11-2	TRBJ2-5	12	ASSSGLAKETQY
TRBV27	TRBJ2-3	13	ASKPLAGGTDTQY
TRBV24-1	TRBJ2-1	14	ATSDRGYSKPNEQF
TRBV4-2	TRBJ2-1	13	ASRQRLAPYNEQF
TRBV9	TRBJ2-3	11	ASSERRVDTQY
TRBV4-3	TRBJ2-3	15	ASSQDLRATSTDTQY
TRBV18	TRBJ2-7	12	ASSPVGGYYEQY
TRBV7-8	TRBJ2-1	10	ASSLAGLVQF
TRBV4-2	TRBJ2-2	14	ASSQILAGGSGELF
TRBV20-1	TRBJ1-5	12	SARPGSDNQPQH
TRBV9	TRBJ2-7	10	ASSVGTGEQY
TRBV20-1	TRBJ2-7	12	SAREGQAHYEQY
TRBV5-1	TRBJ2-6	16	ASSLQVSRGTGANVLT
TRBV15	TRBJ2-3	13	ATSRNGGLTDTQY
TRBV2	TRBJ2-3	11	ASSRDYQDTQY
TRBV4-2	TRBJ2-1	15	ASSQDRAGGTGNEQF
TRBV4-2	TRBJ2-5	14	ASSQVAAGGQETQY
TRBV28	TRBJ2-1	14	ASSLYLAGGYNEQF
TRBV7-9	TRBJ2-7	12	ASSFRDGSYEQY
TRBV12-3/TRBV12-4	TRBJ2-2	11	ASKLADGGELF
TRBV12-3/TRBV12-4	TRBJ2-7	13	ASTMTSGRVYEQY
TRBV6-6	TRBJ1-1	11	ASSPGGMGEAF
TRBV27	TRBJ2-3	15	ASSLGLAGAGTDTQY
TRBV4-1	TRBJ2-1	13	ASSQAPTPYNEQF
TRBV4-1	TRBJ2-7	15	ASSQGSWRTGPYEQY
TRBV4-2	TRBJ2-1	15	ASSQKGTSGTYNEQF
TRBV10-3	TRBJ2-2	14	AISAGQGANTGELF
TRBV6-5	TRBJ2-5	12	ASSYVGGKETQY
TRBV14	TRBJ2-1	14	ASSQGPGTGSHEQF